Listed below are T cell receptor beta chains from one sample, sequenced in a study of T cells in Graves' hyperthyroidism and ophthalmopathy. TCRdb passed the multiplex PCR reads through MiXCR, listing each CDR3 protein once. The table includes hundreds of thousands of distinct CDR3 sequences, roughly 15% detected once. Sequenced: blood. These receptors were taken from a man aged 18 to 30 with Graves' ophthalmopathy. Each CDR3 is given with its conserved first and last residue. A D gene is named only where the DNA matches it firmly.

CDR3: CASSYPRTGGAYNEQFF
D: TRBD1
J: TRBJ2-1
V: TRBV9

CDR3: CSAHPPPGSYNSPLHF
D: .
J: TRBJ1-6
V: TRBV20-1

CDR3: CASRDRGLETQYF
D: TRBD1
J: TRBJ2-5
V: TRBV19

CDR3: CAISDGTGGGGQPQHF
D: .
J: TRBJ1-5
V: TRBV10-3

CDR3: CASSLQENEKLFF
D: .
J: TRBJ1-4
V: TRBV27

CDR3: CASTLSGGEQYF
D: TRBD2
J: TRBJ2-7
V: TRBV13

CDR3: CASSLLGITEAFF
D: .
J: TRBJ1-1
V: TRBV5-1

CDR3: CSALWTSGNEQFF
D: TRBD2
J: TRBJ2-1
V: TRBV20-1

CDR3: CASSPGINEQFF
D: .
J: TRBJ2-1
V: TRBV7-6

CDR3: CATGASWSYEQYF
D: .
J: TRBJ2-7
V: TRBV19

CDR3: CAWRGGSGGPYTF
D: .
J: TRBJ1-2
V: TRBV30

CDR3: CASAQTGVGEQYF
D: TRBD1
J: TRBJ2-7
V: TRBV10-2

CDR3: CATQVGLTFRQNTGELFF
D: .
J: TRBJ2-2
V: TRBV5-1

CDR3: CASSQAFEGLKPQHF
D: .
J: TRBJ1-5
V: TRBV4-1

CDR3: CSANLLASEQYF
D: .
J: TRBJ2-7
V: TRBV20-1

CDR3: CASSFAVAGNTIYF
D: .
J: TRBJ1-3
V: TRBV12-3/TRBV12-4

CDR3: CASSPRGSATNEKLFF
D: .
J: TRBJ1-4
V: TRBV6-4

CDR3: CSGTALAGPYNEQFF
D: TRBD2
J: TRBJ2-1
V: TRBV29-1

CDR3: CASSQQGLADNNEQFF
D: TRBD2
J: TRBJ2-1
V: TRBV4-1

CDR3: CASSQRGYTQYF
D: .
J: TRBJ2-3
V: TRBV14

CDR3: CASSLGPSTADTQYF
D: .
J: TRBJ2-3
V: TRBV7-3

CDR3: CAGRQGSHYGYTF
D: TRBD1
J: TRBJ1-2
V: TRBV13

CDR3: CASSYTGASNQPQHF
D: TRBD1
J: TRBJ1-5
V: TRBV12-3/TRBV12-4

CDR3: CSVETPEGVSAEAFF
D: .
J: TRBJ1-1
V: TRBV29-1

CDR3: CASRADIFYEQYF
D: .
J: TRBJ2-7
V: TRBV2

CDR3: CASSPNRVGSTDTQYF
D: .
J: TRBJ2-3
V: TRBV5-1

CDR3: CASSEPESSYTEQFF
D: .
J: TRBJ2-1
V: TRBV2

CDR3: CASSLPQGGAPEQYF
D: .
J: TRBJ2-7
V: TRBV7-9

CDR3: CASSFSGLAIDEQFF
D: TRBD2
J: TRBJ2-1
V: TRBV11-2

CDR3: CASSLAGGSTGELFF
D: TRBD2
J: TRBJ2-2
V: TRBV5-1

CDR3: CATKGGTGELFF
D: .
J: TRBJ2-2
V: TRBV6-1

CDR3: CASSRGGGAKNIQYF
D: .
J: TRBJ2-4
V: TRBV14

CDR3: CASIYVPFVKWKDDSPLHF
D: .
J: TRBJ1-6
V: TRBV2

CDR3: CASSLPLGTGAAGANVLTF
D: .
J: TRBJ2-6
V: TRBV3-1

CDR3: CASTHLGTINYEQYF
D: TRBD2
J: TRBJ2-7
V: TRBV5-4

CDR3: CSAREEGVQPQHF
D: .
J: TRBJ1-5
V: TRBV20-1